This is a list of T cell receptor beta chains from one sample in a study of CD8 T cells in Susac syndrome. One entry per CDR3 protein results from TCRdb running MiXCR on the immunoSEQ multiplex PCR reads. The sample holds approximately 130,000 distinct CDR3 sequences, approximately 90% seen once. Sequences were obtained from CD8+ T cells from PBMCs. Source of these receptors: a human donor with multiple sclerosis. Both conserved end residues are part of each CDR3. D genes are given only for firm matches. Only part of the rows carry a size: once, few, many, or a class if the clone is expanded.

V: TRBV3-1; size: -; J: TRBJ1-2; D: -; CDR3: CASSQDERQYNYGYTF; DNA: TGTGCCAGCAGCCAAGATGAACGACAGTATAACTATGGCTACACCTTC
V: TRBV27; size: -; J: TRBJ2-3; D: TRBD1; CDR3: CASKFWDRDDTQYF; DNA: TGTGCCAGCAAATTTTGGGACAGGGACGATACGCAGTATTTT
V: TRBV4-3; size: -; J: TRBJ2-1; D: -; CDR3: CASSQEGVTYNEQFF; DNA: TGCGCCAGCAGCCAAGAGGGGGTAACCTACAATGAGCAGTTCTTC
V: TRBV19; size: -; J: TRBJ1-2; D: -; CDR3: CASSIVLTYYGYTF; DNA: TGTGCCAGTAGTATCGTACTCACCTACTATGGCTACACCTTC
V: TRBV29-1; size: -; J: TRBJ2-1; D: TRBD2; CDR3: CSVDRLASYNEQFF; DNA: TGCAGCGTCGACAGACTAGCGTCCTACAATGAGCAGTTCTTC
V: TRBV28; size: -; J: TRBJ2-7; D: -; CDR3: CASSFAVKDEQYF; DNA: TGTGCCAGCAGTTTTGCCGTGAAAGACGAGCAGTACTTC
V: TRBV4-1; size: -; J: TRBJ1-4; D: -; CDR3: CASSQSPQGVEKLFF; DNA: TGCGCCAGCAGCCAGTCTCCTCAGGGAGTTGAAAAACTGTTTTTT
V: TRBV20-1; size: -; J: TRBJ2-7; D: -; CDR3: CSARDSHEQYF; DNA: TGCAGTGCTAGAGATAGTCACGAGCAGTACTTC
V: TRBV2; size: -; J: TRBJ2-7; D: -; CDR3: CASSDAREKNYEQYF; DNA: TGTGCCAGCAGTGACGCCCGCGAGAAAAACTACGAGCAGTACTTC
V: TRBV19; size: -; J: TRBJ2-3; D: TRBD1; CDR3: CASSKGGAFTDTQYF; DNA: TGTGCCAGTAGCAAAGGGGGCGCATTCACAGATACGCAGTATTTT
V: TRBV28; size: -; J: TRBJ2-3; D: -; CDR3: CASSLSLEPDTQYF; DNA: TGTGCCAGCAGTTTATCCCTAGAGCCAGATACGCAGTATTTT
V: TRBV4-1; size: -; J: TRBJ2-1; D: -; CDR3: CASSQDRGAPYNEQFF; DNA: TGCGCCAGCAGCCAAGATAGAGGGGCACCATACAATGAGCAGTTCTTC
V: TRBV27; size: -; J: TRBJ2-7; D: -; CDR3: CASSLTRGAYEQYF; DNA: TGTGCCAGCAGCTTGACCAGGGGGGCCTACGAGCAGTACTTC
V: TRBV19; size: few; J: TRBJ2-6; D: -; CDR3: CASSMTGANVLTF; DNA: TGTGCCAGTAGTATGACCGGGGCCAACGTCCTGACTTTC
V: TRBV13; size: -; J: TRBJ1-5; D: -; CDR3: CASSAGTGISNQPQHF; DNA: TGTGCCAGCAGCGCCGGCACAGGGATCAGCAATCAGCCCCAGCATTTT
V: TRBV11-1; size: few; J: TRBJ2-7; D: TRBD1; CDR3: CASSYGQGRSYEQYF; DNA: TGTGCCAGCAGCTACGGACAGGGTCGCTCCTACGAGCAGTACTTC
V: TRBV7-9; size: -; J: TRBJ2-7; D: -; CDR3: CASSSRKYYEQYF; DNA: TGTGCCAGCAGCTCCCGGAAATACTACGAGCAGTACTTC
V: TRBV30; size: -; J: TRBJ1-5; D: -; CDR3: CAWSADWGSNQPQHF; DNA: TGTGCCTGGAGTGCCGACTGGGGTAGCAATCAGCCCCAGCATTTT
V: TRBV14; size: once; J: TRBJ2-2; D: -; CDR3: CASSQVDTGELFF; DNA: TGTGCCAGCAGCCAAGTTGACACCGGGGAGCTGTTTTTT
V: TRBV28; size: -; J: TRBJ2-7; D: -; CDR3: CASSTLRDSRYEQYF; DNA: TGTGCCAGCAGCACCTTGAGGGACTCAAGGTACGAGCAGTACTTC
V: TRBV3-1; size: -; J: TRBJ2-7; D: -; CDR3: CASSQDLGTYEQYF; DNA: TGTGCCAGCAGCCAAGACCTGGGAACCTACGAGCAGTACTTC
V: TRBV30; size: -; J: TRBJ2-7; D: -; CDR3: CAWTKMDYEQYF; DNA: TGTGCCTGGACAAAAATGGACTACGAGCAGTACTTC
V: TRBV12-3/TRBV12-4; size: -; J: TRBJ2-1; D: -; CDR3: CASSPLTNSSYNEQFF; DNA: TGTGCCAGCAGTCCCTTGACTAACAGCTCCTACAATGAGCAGTTCTTC
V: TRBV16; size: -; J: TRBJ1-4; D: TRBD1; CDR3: CASSWDRGGEKLFF; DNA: TGTGCCAGCAGCTGGGACAGGGGCGGTGAAAAACTGTTTTTT
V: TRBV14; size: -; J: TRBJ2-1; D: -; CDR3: CASRTPEDNEQFF; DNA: TGTGCCAGCAGGACCCCGGAGGACAATGAGCAGTTCTTC
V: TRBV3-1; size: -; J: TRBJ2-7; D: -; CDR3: CASSQENIARGWEQYF; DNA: TGTGCCAGCAGCCAAGAAAATATCGCGAGAGGGTGGGAGCAGTACTTC
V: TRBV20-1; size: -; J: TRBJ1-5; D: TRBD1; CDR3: CSARSRTGLSNQPQHF; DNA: TGCAGTGCTAGATCCCGGACAGGGCTTAGCAATCAGCCCCAGCATTTT
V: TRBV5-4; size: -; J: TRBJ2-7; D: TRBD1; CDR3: CASSLSGQILEQYF; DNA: TGTGCCAGCAGCCTTTCGGGACAGATCCTGGAGCAGTACTTC
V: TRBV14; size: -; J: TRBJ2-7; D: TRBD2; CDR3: CASSQGKREKYEQYF; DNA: TGTGCCAGCAGCCAAGGGAAGCGGGAGAAGTACGAGCAGTACTTC
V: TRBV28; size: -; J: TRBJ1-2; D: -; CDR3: CASSLGVGQSLANYGYTF; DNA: TGTGCCAGCAGTTTAGGGGTTGGACAGTCTTTAGCTAACTATGGCTACACCTTC
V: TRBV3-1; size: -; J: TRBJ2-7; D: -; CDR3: CASVPRDGQAYEQYF; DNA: TGTGCCAGCGTCCCCCGGGACGGCCAGGCCTACGAGCAGTACTTC
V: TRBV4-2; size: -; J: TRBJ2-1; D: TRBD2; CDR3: CASSGHSSGYYNEQFF; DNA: TGTGCCAGCAGCGGGCACTCTAGCGGGTACTACAATGAGCAGTTCTTC
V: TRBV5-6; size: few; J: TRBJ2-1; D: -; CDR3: CASSFLGPNEQFF; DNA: TGTGCCAGCAGCTTTCTAGGGCCGAATGAGCAGTTCTTC
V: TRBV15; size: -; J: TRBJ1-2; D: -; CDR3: CATSRETGDGYTF; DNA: TGTGCCACCAGCAGAGAGACCGGAGATGGCTACACCTTC
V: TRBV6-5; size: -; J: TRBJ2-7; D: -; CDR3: CASSSVGSEQYF; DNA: TGTGCCAGCAGCTCAGTGGGGTCCGAGCAGTACTTC
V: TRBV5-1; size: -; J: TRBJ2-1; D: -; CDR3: CASSEEGPLLNNEQFF; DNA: TGCGCCAGCAGCGAGGAGGGACCGCTTCTCAACAATGAGCAGTTCTTC
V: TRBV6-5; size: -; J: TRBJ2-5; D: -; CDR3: CASSYHRQETQYF; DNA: TGTGCCAGCAGTTACCACAGGCAAGAGACCCAGTACTTC
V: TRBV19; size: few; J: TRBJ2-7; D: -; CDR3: CASSRGAYEQYF; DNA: TGTGCCAGTAGTCGGGGAGCCTACGAGCAGTACTTC
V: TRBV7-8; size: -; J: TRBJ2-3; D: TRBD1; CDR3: CASSISGGQGDTQYF; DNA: TGTGCCAGCAGCATATCAGGGGGCCAGGGAGATACGCAGTATTTT
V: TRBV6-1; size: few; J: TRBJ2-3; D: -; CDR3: CASRKKTGQGADF; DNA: TGTGCCAGCAGAAAAAAAACAGGGCAGGGCGCAGATTTT
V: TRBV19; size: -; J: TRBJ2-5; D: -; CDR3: CASRDGKETQYF; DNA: TGTGCCAGCAGGGACGGAAAAGAGACCCAGTACTTC
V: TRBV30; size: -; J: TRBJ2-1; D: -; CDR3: CAWSVDREQFF; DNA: TGTGCCTGGAGTGTAGACCGTGAGCAGTTCTTC
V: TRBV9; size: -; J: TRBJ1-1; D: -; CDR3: CASSVGNGGTEAFF; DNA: TGTGCCAGCAGCGTAGGAAACGGAGGCACTGAAGCTTTCTTT
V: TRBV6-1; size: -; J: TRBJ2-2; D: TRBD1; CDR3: CAIPSRGLNTGELFF; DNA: TGTGCCATCCCCTCCAGGGGGTTGAACACCGGGGAGCTGTTTTTT
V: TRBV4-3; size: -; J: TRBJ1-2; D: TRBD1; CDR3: CASSQDLQGAFGYTF; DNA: TGCGCCAGCAGCCAGGATCTACAGGGGGCGTTTGGCTACACCTTC
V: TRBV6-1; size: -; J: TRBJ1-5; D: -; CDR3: CASSHPGSGEGNQPQHF; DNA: TGTGCCAGCTCCCACCCCGGGTCCGGGGAGGGCAATCAGCCCCAGCATTTT
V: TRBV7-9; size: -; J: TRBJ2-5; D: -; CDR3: CASSDTLDKLRETQYF; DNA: TGTGCCAGCAGCGACACCCTTGACAAATTGAGAGAGACCCAGTACTTC
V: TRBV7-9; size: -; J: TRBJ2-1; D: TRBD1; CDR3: CASTDKDRGLDEQFF; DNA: TGTGCCAGCACCGACAAGGACAGGGGGCTGGATGAGCAGTTCTTC
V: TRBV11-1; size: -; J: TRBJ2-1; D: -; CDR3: CASSLAGAQEQFF; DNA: TGTGCCAGCAGCTTAGCGGGAGCTCAAGAGCAGTTCTTC
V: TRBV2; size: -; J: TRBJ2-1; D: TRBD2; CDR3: CASSGSSGSSYNEQFF; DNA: TGTGCCAGCAGTGGGTCCAGCGGGAGCTCCTACAATGAGCAGTTCTTC
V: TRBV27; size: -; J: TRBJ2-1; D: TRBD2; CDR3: CASSPSLAGASNEQFF; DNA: TGTGCCAGCAGTCCTTCCCTAGCGGGAGCGTCCAATGAGCAGTTCTTC
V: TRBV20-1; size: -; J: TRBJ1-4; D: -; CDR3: CTWGETNEKLFF; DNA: TGCACCTGGGGGGAGACTAATGAAAAACTGTTTTTT
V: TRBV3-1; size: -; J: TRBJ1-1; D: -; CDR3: CASSQAGTWTEAFF; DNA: TGTGCCAGCAGCCAGGCAGGGACGTGGACTGAAGCTTTCTTT
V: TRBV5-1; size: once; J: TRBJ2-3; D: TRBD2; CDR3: CASSSALAGEYDTQYF; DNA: TGCGCCAGCAGCTCCGCCCTAGCGGGAGAGTACGATACGCAGTATTTT
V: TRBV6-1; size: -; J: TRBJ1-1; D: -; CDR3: CASSEIPAMNAEAFF; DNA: TGTGCCAGCAGTGAAATACCAGCGATGAACGCTGAAGCTTTCTTT